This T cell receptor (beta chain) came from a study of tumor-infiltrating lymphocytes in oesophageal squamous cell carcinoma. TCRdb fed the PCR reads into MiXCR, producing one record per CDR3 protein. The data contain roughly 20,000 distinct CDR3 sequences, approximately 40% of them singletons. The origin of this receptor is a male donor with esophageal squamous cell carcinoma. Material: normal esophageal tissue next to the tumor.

CDR3 sequence (DNA): TGTGCCAGCTCAACGGGACTAGCGGGAGGTGCCGAGCAGTACTTC. Encoded protein: CASSTGLAGGAEQYF. The rearrangement uses TRBV18 and TRBJ2-7; TRBD2 matches 15 bases. The CDR3 loop spans 15 amino acids. V shed 5 bases and J 6 bases; nucleotides not matched to a gene: 5. Germline lookup yields CDR1 KGHSH and CDR2 LQKENI.